These T cell receptor beta chains were read from a single sample in a study of PD-1 blockade in classical Hodgkin lymphoma. Measured with immunoSEQ multiplex PCR; TCRdb has only the in-frame clones, and not every one. This repertoire shows 64,000 or so clones, 91% found once; its top ten account for around a tenth. The sample here was peripheral blood mononuclear cells (PBMCs), taken before the fourth cycle of nivolumab. The receptors come from a human donor with classical Hodgkin lymphoma. The CDR3 runs from the conserved cysteine through the conserved F or W. A D gene is named only where the DNA matches it firmly. A clone size is listed for some rows: how often the clone was seen (once, few, many), or a class if it is expanded.

clone_size	v_call	j_call	d_call	cdr3_aa	cdr3_nt
.	TRBV19	TRBJ1-4	TRBD1	CATRDRFTTNEKLFF	TGTGCCACCCGGGACAGGTTTACAACTAATGAAAAACTGTTTTTT
.	TRBV7-8	TRBJ2-1	.	CASSWGAEQFF	TGTGCCAGCAGCTGGGGGGCTGAGCAGTTCTTC
.	TRBV2	TRBJ1-2	TRBD1	CASRATGGGYGYTF	TGTGCCAGCAGGGCGACAGGGGGCGGCTATGGCTACACCTTC
.	TRBV10-2	TRBJ1-4	.	CATSRGTAGEKLFF	TGCGCCACGTCCCGAGGGACCGCAGGTGAAAAACTGTTTTTT
.	TRBV27	TRBJ1-1	.	CASSLEFPSSALAEAFF	TGTGCCAGCAGCCTAGAGTTCCCCAGTTCCGCATTGGCTGAAGCTTTCTTT
.	TRBV6-5	TRBJ1-1	.	CASSRYTEAFF	TGTGCCAGCAGCCGATACACTGAAGCTTTCTTT
.	TRBV18	TRBJ1-1	.	CASSAVQGVSGTEAFF	TGTGCCAGCTCAGCGGTCCAGGGAGTGAGTGGGACTGAAGCTTTCTTT
.	TRBV11-2	TRBJ2-2	.	CASSLSANTGELFF	TGTGCCAGCAGCTTGTCTGCGAACACCGGGGAGCTGTTTTTT
.	TRBV7-7	TRBJ2-2	TRBD2	CASSYLAGGTGELFF	TGTGCTAGCAGCTACCTAGCGGGGGGTACCGGGGAGCTGTTTTTT
once	TRBV5-6	TRBJ2-1	.	CASSLYAGRSGWEQFF	TGTGCCAGCAGCCTTTATGCGGGACGCTCGGGATGGGAGCAGTTCTTC
.	TRBV4-1	TRBJ1-1	.	CASSQQSLNTEAFF	TGCGCCAGCAGCCAACAAAGTCTGAACACTGAAGCTTTCTTT
.	TRBV9	TRBJ2-6	.	CASSLYAGANVLTF	TGTGCCAGCAGCCTTTACGCTGGGGCCAACGTCCTGACTTTC
.	TRBV2	TRBJ2-1	.	CASSSPRDFEQFF	TGTGCCAGCAGTTCCCCCCGGGACTTTGAGCAGTTCTTC
.	TRBV10-3	TRBJ1-2	.	CAISEGRGIRISYTF	TGTGCCATCAGTGAGGGGAGGGGCATCCGGATAAGCTACACCTTC
.	TRBV2	TRBJ2-7	.	CASRGRVHEQYF	TGTGCCAGCAGGGGGCGCGTCCACGAGCAGTACTTC
.	TRBV27	TRBJ1-1	.	CASSIGAGLTEAFF	TGTGCCAGCAGTATCGGCGCAGGGCTCACTGAAGCTTTCTTT
.	TRBV7-9	TRBJ1-1	.	CASSLQGPRNTEAFF	TGTGCCAGCAGCTTACAGGGGCCCAGGAACACTGAAGCTTTCTTT
.	TRBV10-1	TRBJ1-1	.	CASSEFDHTEAFF	TGCGCCAGCAGTGAGTTTGATCACACTGAAGCTTTCTTT
.	TRBV30	TRBJ2-1	.	CAWSVLSGAVNEQFF	TGTGCCTGGAGTGTACTAAGTGGGGCCGTCAATGAGCAGTTCTTC
.	TRBV7-9	TRBJ1-2	TRBD1	CASSLGTGGGYTF	TGTGCCAGCAGCTTAGGGACAGGAGGGGGCTACACCTTC
.	TRBV28	TRBJ1-1	.	CASSPGGMNTEAFF	TGTGCCAGCAGTCCTGGAGGGATGAACACTGAAGCTTTCTTT
.	TRBV5-1	TRBJ1-5	.	CAMPGGPPSQRSGRPQHF	TGCGCCATGCCGGGGGGACCTCCATCTCAGCGGTCCGGGCGGCCCCAGCATTTT
.	TRBV19	TRBJ2-2	.	CASSDPNTGELFF	TGTGCCAGCAGTGACCCGAACACCGGGGAGCTGTTTTTT
.	TRBV5-1	TRBJ2-7	TRBD1	CASSSNRGLSYEQYF	TGCGCCAGCAGCTCAAACAGGGGGCTATCCTACGAGCAGTACTTC
.	TRBV5-4	TRBJ2-7	.	CASSRSTFPGEQYF	TGTGCCAGCAGCAGGTCGACCTTCCCGGGCGAGCAGTACTTC
.	TRBV6-5	TRBJ1-1	TRBD1	CASSYSGQGASEAFF	TGTGCCAGCAGTTATTCAGGACAGGGGGCCTCTGAAGCTTTCTTT
.	TRBV27	TRBJ2-1	.	CASSLLSLDYNEQFF	TGTGCCAGCAGTTTATTGAGTCTCGACTACAATGAGCAGTTCTTC
.	TRBV5-5	TRBJ1-2	.	CASSPLVGGIYGYTF	TGTGCCAGCAGCCCCCTCGTGGGCGGAATCTATGGCTACACCTTC
.	TRBV9	TRBJ2-1	TRBD1	CASAQGGMVYNEQFF	TGTGCCAGCGCCCAAGGGGGCATGGTATACAATGAGCAGTTCTTC
few	TRBV28	TRBJ1-6	.	CASTASGSPLHF	TGTGCCAGCACTGCCAGTGGTTCACCCCTCCACTTT
.	TRBV4-1	TRBJ2-3	.	CASSQATDTQYF	TGCGCCAGCAGCCAGGCTACAGATACGCAGTATTTT
large	TRBV29-1	TRBJ2-7	.	CRTPTGNGYEQYF	TGCAGGACACCCACAGGGAATGGGTACGAGCAGTACTTC
.	TRBV2	TRBJ2-2	.	CASRTGLPTGELFF	TGTGCCAGCAGGACAGGCCTACCCACCGGGGAGCTGTTTTTT
.	TRBV7-9	TRBJ1-2	.	CASSLVYGIPRDYGYTF	TGTGCCAGCAGCTTAGTTTACGGGATTCCCCGCGACTATGGCTACACCTTC
.	TRBV2	TRBJ2-7	TRBD1	CASIGGQASYEQYF	TGTGCCAGCATCGGCGGACAGGCCTCCTACGAGCAGTACTTC
once	TRBV6-4	TRBJ2-6	.	CASSDSSSGANVLTF	TGTGCCAGCAGTGACTCGAGCTCTGGGGCCAACGTCCTGACTTTC
.	TRBV19	TRBJ1-5	.	CASSIGGRFDQPQHF	TGTGCCAGTAGTATAGGCGGCAGGTTCGATCAGCCCCAGCATTTT
.	TRBV7-9	TRBJ2-3	.	CASSLALGGLGSTQYF	TGTGCCAGCAGCTTAGCGCTTGGGGGACTGGGTTCTACGCAGTATTTT
.	TRBV4-1	TRBJ1-5	TRBD1	CASSQRQGASNQPQHF	TGCGCCAGCAGCCAGAGACAGGGGGCTAGCAATCAGCCCCAGCATTTT
.	TRBV5-1	TRBJ2-7	.	CASSLDPSSYEQYF	TGCGCCAGCAGCTTGGACCCTAGCTCCTACGAGCAGTACTTC
.	TRBV5-4	TRBJ2-3	.	CASSYTDTQYF	TGTGCCAGCAGCTACACAGATACGCAGTATTTT
.	TRBV5-1	TRBJ1-2	.	CASSFSVNYGYTF	TGCGCCAGCAGCTTTTCGGTTAACTATGGCTACACCTTC
.	TRBV6-1	TRBJ1-5	.	CASSDPGGSNQPQHF	TGTGCCAGCAGTGACCCTGGTGGCTCCAATCAGCCCCAGCATTTT
.	TRBV18	TRBJ2-2	.	CASSPPIDRYTGELFF	TGTGCCAGCTCACCACCCATAGACCGCTATACCGGGGAGCTGTTTTTT
.	TRBV2	TRBJ2-7	.	CASSAVRQTSLTYEQYF	TGTGCCAGCAGTGCGGTGAGGCAGACGAGCCTCACCTACGAGCAGTACTTC
.	TRBV19	TRBJ2-3	.	CASSTSLGHADTQYF	TGTGCCAGTAGTACCTCCTTGGGGCACGCAGATACGCAGTATTTT
.	TRBV5-8	TRBJ2-1	.	CASSFSFLSSYNEQFF	TGTGCCAGCAGCTTTTCGTTTTTGAGCTCCTACAATGAGCAGTTCTTC
.	TRBV7-8	TRBJ1-5	TRBD1	CASSQQGGSQPQHF	TGTGCCAGCAGCCAGCAGGGGGGAAGTCAGCCCCAGCATTTT
.	TRBV11-2	TRBJ2-7	.	CASSLVGPEYEQYF	TGTGCCAGCAGCTTAGTGGGGCCGGAGTACGAGCAGTACTTC
.	TRBV6-5	TRBJ1-5	.	CASRAAGERPQHF	TGTGCCAGCAGGGCGGCAGGAGAAAGGCCCCAGCATTTT
.	TRBV5-4	TRBJ1-1	TRBD1	CASSSGLTGTEAFF	TGTGCCAGCAGCTCAGGTCTGACAGGGACTGAAGCTTTCTTT